This TCR beta chain is from a study of graft-versus-host responses after intestinal transplantation. This CDR3 contains 15 residues. Losses at the gene ends were 0 bases for V and 9 bases for J; bases not matched to a gene: 8. Germline V gene lookup returns CDR1 MGHRA and CDR2 YSYEKL. Measured with immunoSEQ multiplex PCR; TCRdb has only the in-frame clones, and not every one. Of over 10,000 clones listed, approximately 84% were seen once; the top ten hold about 8.6%. The chain carries TRBV4-1 and TRBJ2-4, with TRBD1 identical over 7 bases. The input for sequencing was PBMCs, taken about 300 days after intestinal transplant. The sequence derives from a human patient who received an intestinal transplant, so some T cells may come from the graft donor. The CDR3: CASSQDQGVLGIQYF. CDR3 coding DNA: TGCGCCAGCAGCCAAGATCAGGGGGTGTTGGGCATTCAGTACTTC.